This T cell receptor beta chain was documented in a study of blood T cell repertoires in COVID-19. Study background: Italy, Spain and the United States were the sources of the convalescent and acute COVID-19 samples. The analysed material was cDNA or gDNA that came from T cells, B-cell-depleted T cells, or PBMCs.

The germline V gene has CDR1 SGHTA and CDR2 FQGNSA. Germline trimming cut 0 bases from V and 5 bases from J; bases unmatched to any gene: 8. The CDR3 length is 17 residues. Original data processing: From reference gene primer amplification, estimates of nucleated cell counts were derived. Only in-frame clones appear in the TCRdb table, and some are missing; sequencing was by immunoSEQ multiplex PCR. V, J and clone size reflect that table, while D and trimming were determined from the DNA. The sample includes 85,000 to 130,000 clones, around four fifths of them seen just once. Material: peripheral blood. The gene calls are TRBV7-2 and TRBJ1-5; 9 bases align to TRBD1. The receptor's source is a man between 60 and 70 years old with acute or convalescent COVID-19. The CDR3 loop reads CASSLAGTGIPYQPQHF. The DNA for the CDR3 is TGTGCCAGCAGCTTAGCTGGGACAGGGATCCCCTATCAGCCCCAGCATTTT.